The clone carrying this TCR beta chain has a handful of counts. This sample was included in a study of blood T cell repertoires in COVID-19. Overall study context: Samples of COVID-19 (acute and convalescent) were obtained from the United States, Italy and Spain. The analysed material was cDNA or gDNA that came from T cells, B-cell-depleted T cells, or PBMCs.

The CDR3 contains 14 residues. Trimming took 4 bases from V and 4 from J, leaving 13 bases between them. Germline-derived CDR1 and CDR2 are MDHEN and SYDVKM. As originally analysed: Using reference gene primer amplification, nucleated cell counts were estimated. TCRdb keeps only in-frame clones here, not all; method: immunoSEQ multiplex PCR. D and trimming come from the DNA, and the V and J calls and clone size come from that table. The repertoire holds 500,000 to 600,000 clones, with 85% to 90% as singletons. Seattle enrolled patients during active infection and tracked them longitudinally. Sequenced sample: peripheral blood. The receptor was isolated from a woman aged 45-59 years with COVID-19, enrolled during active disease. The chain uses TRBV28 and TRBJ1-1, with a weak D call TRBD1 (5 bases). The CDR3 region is CASSSPGRSTEAFF. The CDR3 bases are TGTGCCAGCAGTTCTCCAGGGCGGAGCACTGAAGCTTTCTTT.